What follows is one TCR beta chain and its context. Authors' analysis steps: Cell counts per sample came from amplifying reference gene primers. Sequencing used immunoSEQ multiplex PCR; TCRdb keeps in-frame clones, though not all of them. V and J calls and clone size are copied from that table; D and trimming were computed from the DNA. The sample consists of 240,000 or so clones, about 81% of them appearing once. V shed 1 base and J shed 3 bases, with 12 bases lying between them. The germline gives CDR1 SEHNR, CDR2 FQNEAQ (reference sequence). The CDR3 covers 15 residues. The sample is drawn from a study of blood T cell repertoires in COVID-19. Study-wide context: Samples representing acute and convalescent COVID-19 were sourced from the United States, Italy and Spain. From T cells, B-cell-depleted T cells, or PBMCs came the material, which was cDNA or gDNA.

The chain carries TRBV7-9 and TRBJ1-1, with D tentatively TRBD1 (5 bases). This receptor was obtained from a woman between 55 and 75 years old with active or convalescent COVID-19. Source material: peripheral blood. The CDR3 sequence is CASSLVGHGYTEAFF. The CDR3, as DNA: TGTGCCAGCAGCTTAGTTGGACACGGATACACTGAAGCTTTCTTT. The full variable domain, rest sourced from reference TRBV7-9 and TRBJ1-1, is DTGVSQNPRHKITKRGQNVTFRCDPISEHNRLYWYRQTLGQGPEFLTYFQNEAQLEKSRLLSDRFSAERPKGSFSTLEIQRTEQGDSAMYLCASSLVGHGYTEAFFGQGTRLTVV.